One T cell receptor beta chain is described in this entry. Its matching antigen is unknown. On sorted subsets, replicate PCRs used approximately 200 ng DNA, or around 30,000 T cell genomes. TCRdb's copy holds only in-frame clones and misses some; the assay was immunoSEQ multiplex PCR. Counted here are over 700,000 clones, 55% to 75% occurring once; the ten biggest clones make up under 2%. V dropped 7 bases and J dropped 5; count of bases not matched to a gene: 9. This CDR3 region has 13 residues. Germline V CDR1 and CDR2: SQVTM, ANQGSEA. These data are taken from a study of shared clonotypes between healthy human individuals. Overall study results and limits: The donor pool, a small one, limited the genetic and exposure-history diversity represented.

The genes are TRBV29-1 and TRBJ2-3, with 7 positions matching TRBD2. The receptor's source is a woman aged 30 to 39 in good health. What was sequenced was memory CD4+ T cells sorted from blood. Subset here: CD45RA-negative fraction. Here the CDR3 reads CSAEPGGGDTQYF. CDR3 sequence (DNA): TGCAGCGCCGAGCCGGGCGGGGGAGATACGCAGTATTTT.